Listed below are T cell receptor beta chains from one sample, sequenced in a study of control samples from healthy donors and cancer patients. TCRdb's table, derived via immunoSEQ multiplex PCR, lists solely in-frame clones and lacks some. The data show around 110,000 clones, 85% to 95% seen once. Sequencing was performed on blood. The source is a man aged 25-40 years in good health. The CDR3 runs from the conserved cysteine through the conserved F or W. A D gene is named only where the DNA matches it firmly. A clone size is listed for some rows: how often the clone was seen (once, few, many), or a class if it is expanded.

v_gene,d_gene,abundance,j_gene,CDR3nt,CDR3aa
TRBV4-1,NA,NA,TRBJ1-1,TGCGCCAGCAGCCAAGATTACGGGGGATCCGAAGCTTTCTTT,CASSQDYGGSEAFF
TRBV30,TRBD1,NA,TRBJ2-3,TGTGCCTGGAGTGTAGGACGGGGCAGGGGGCAAAATACGCAGTATTTT,CAWSVGRGRGQNTQYF
TRBV6-1,NA,NA,TRBJ1-2,TGTGCCAGCAGTGACCGAAACTATGGCTACACCTTC,CASSDRNYGYTF
TRBV9,NA,NA,TRBJ1-2,TGTGCCAGCAGCGTAGGAACTAACTATGGCTACACCTTC,CASSVGTNYGYTF
TRBV9,NA,NA,TRBJ1-5,TGTGCCAGCAGCGTAGGGGAAGGTGGCAATCAGCCCCAGCATTTT,CASSVGEGGNQPQHF
TRBV27,TRBD1,medium-sized,TRBJ1-4,TGTGCCAGCAGGATACAGGGGGCTAACGAAAAACTGTTTTTT,CASRIQGANEKLFF
TRBV20-1,NA,NA,TRBJ1-1,TGCAGTGCCCCACGCAGGGTAGAAGCTTTCTTT,CSAPRRVEAFF
TRBV9,TRBD1,NA,TRBJ1-2,TGTGCCAGCAGCGCTCCAGGGGGTCTAGGAGGCTACACCTTC,CASSAPGGLGGYTF
TRBV28,NA,once,TRBJ1-2,TGTGCCAGCACCTCCCCCGGGGGCAAGGGTGGCTACACCTTC,CASTSPGGKGGYTF
TRBV13,NA,NA,TRBJ1-1,TGTGCCAGCAGCCTGATGCCGGGGAACACTGAAGCTTTCTTT,CASSLMPGNTEAFF
TRBV14,TRBD2,once,TRBJ2-2,TGTGCCAGCAGCCAAAAGGTGGGACTAGCGGGGCCCCTTACCGGGGAGCTGTTTTTT,CASSQKVGLAGPLTGELFF
TRBV7-6,NA,NA,TRBJ2-5,TGTGCCAGCAGCAGCTTTATAGCTGAAAGGTCTCAAGAGACCCAGTACTTC,CASSSFIAERSQETQYF
TRBV24-1,NA,once,TRBJ2-1,TGTGCCACCAGTGATTCGACGGGGAACACCTACAATGAGCAGTTCTTC,CATSDSTGNTYNEQFF
TRBV2,NA,NA,TRBJ1-6,TGTGCCAGCAGCCGCACAGCCTATAATTCACCCCTCCACTTT,CASSRTAYNSPLHF
TRBV7-9,NA,NA,TRBJ2-7,TGTGCCAGCAGCTTAGCGCCGGCCAGTCTGGACGAGCAGTACTTC,CASSLAPASLDEQYF
TRBV7-2,TRBD1,NA,TRBJ1-1,TGTGCCAGCAGCAAAGGACAGGGAAACACTGAAGCTTTCTTT,CASSKGQGNTEAFF
TRBV5-1,NA,NA,TRBJ2-6,TGCGCCAGCAGCTTGGTCGGTGCTAGCTCTGGGGCCAACGTCCTGACTTTC,CASSLVGASSGANVLTF
TRBV7-6,NA,NA,TRBJ2-3,TGTGCCAGCAGCTTAGCGGAACAGGGAGCCGTGAGAACAGATACGCAGTATTTT,CASSLAEQGAVRTDTQYF
TRBV7-9,NA,NA,TRBJ1-6,TGTGCCAGCAGCTTTCCCTATTCACCCCTCCACTTT,CASSFPYSPLHF
TRBV7-7,NA,once,TRBJ2-3,TGTGCCAGCAGCGCCGTTGAAGGCACAGATACGCAGTATTTT,CASSAVEGTDTQYF
TRBV21-1,NA,NA,TRBJ1-4,TGTGCCAGCAGCAATCTGGAGGGACAGGGGGTTGGTAATGAAAAACTGTTTTTT,CASSNLEGQGVGNEKLFF
TRBV5-1,TRBD1,NA,TRBJ2-7,TGCGCCAGCAGCCTATGGCTACATAGACAGGGGGCTTTATACGAGCAGTACTTC,CASSLWLHRQGALYEQYF
TRBV6-1,NA,NA,TRBJ1-5,TGTGCCAGCAGTGTGGCCTTGGCTGCGGGTGATCAGCCCCAGCATTTT,CASSVALAAGDQPQHF
TRBV7-3,NA,NA,TRBJ2-6,TGTGCCAGCAGCTTAAGGGGACCGAGCTCTGGGGCCAACGTCCTGACTTTC,CASSLRGPSSGANVLTF
TRBV9,NA,NA,TRBJ1-1,TGTGCCAGCAGCCCCGACACGCATCACACTGAAGCTTTCTTT,CASSPDTHHTEAFF
TRBV20-1,TRBD1,NA,TRBJ1-2,TGCAGTGCTAGTCCCGGAGACAGGGGCTATGGCTACACCTTC,CSASPGDRGYGYTF
TRBV30,TRBD1,NA,TRBJ1-6,TGTGCCTGGAGGGACAGGGGATCCTATAATTCACCCCTCCACTTT,CAWRDRGSYNSPLHF
TRBV7-9,NA,NA,TRBJ1-6,TGTGCCAGCAGCTTAAGAGGGGTCGCCCTCCACTTT,CASSLRGVALHF
TRBV27,NA,NA,TRBJ2-5,TGTGCCAGCAGTTTGGCCCGCGGACGTAACCAAGAGACCCAGTACTTC,CASSLARGRNQETQYF
TRBV11-2,NA,NA,TRBJ1-1,TGTGCCAGCAGCTTAGACGATTTTAACACTGAAGCTTTCTTT,CASSLDDFNTEAFF
TRBV10-2,TRBD1,once,TRBJ1-5,TGCGCCAGCAGCCCCCGGGGACAGGGCAATCAGCCCCAGCATTTT,CASSPRGQGNQPQHF
TRBV12-3/TRBV12-4,NA,NA,TRBJ1-1,TGTGCCAGCAGCGGGGGCATGAACACTGAAGCTTTCTTT,CASSGGMNTEAFF
TRBV9,TRBD1,NA,TRBJ1-2,TGTGCCAGCAGCGTTGCGGGACAGGGAGCAAACCGGAATTATGGCTACACCTTC,CASSVAGQGANRNYGYTF
TRBV2,TRBD1,NA,TRBJ1-1,TGTGCCAGCCTACAGGGGGCGGACACTGGAGCTTTCTTT,CASLQGADTGAFF
TRBV5-6,TRBD2,NA,TRBJ2-1,TGTGCCAGCAGCTTGGTGGGGGCGGGAGGGCTCAACAATGAGCAGTTCTTC,CASSLVGAGGLNNEQFF
TRBV28,NA,NA,TRBJ1-5,TGTGCCAGCAGTCTGGACCGCCTTGGGCAGCCCCAGCATTTT,CASSLDRLGQPQHF
TRBV19,NA,NA,TRBJ1-5,TGTGCCAGTACGAACGAGCGTGGACGAGGATATCAGCCCCAGCATTTT,CASTNERGRGYQPQHF
TRBV5-6,NA,NA,TRBJ1-4,TGTGCCAGCAGCCTCGGGGGCAATTATAATGAAAAACTGTTTTTT,CASSLGGNYNEKLFF
TRBV6-2/TRBV6-3,TRBD1,NA,TRBJ2-7,TGTGCCAGCAGTCCGAGGACAGGGGGAAGATACGAGCAGTACTTC,CASSPRTGGRYEQYF
TRBV7-9,NA,once,TRBJ1-2,TGTGCCAGCAGCGCTCCAGGGGAGGGCGGCTACACCTTC,CASSAPGEGGYTF
TRBV5-6,NA,NA,TRBJ1-1,TGTGCCAGCAGCTTGTACAGCGAAACCCTGTACACTGAAGCTTTCTTT,CASSLYSETLYTEAFF
TRBV2,NA,few,TRBJ1-1,TGTGCCAGCAGTGGGTCTGAAGCTTTCTTT,CASSGSEAFF
TRBV9,NA,NA,TRBJ1-6,TGTGCCAGCAGCAAGGTCTCTGGGAGCAATTCACCCCTCCACTTT,CASSKVSGSNSPLHF
TRBV7-9,TRBD1,NA,TRBJ1-1,TGTGCCAGCAGCCCGGGACAGGAAGCTTTCTTT,CASSPGQEAFF
TRBV7-9,NA,NA,TRBJ1-4,TGTGCCAGCAGGTCCGAGGGTGAAAAACTGTTTTTT,CASRSEGEKLFF
TRBV2,NA,NA,TRBJ1-2,TGTGCCAGCCTGGACAGAATTTTCTATGGCTACACCTTC,CASLDRIFYGYTF
TRBV5-1,TRBD1,NA,TRBJ2-4,TGCGCCAGCTCCGGGGTCGGACAGGGGGGGAACATTCAGTACTTC,CASSGVGQGGNIQYF
TRBV2,TRBD1,NA,TRBJ1-4,TGTGCCAGCAGTGAAGGGAGGAGGACAGGGTCGGGGTCGGAAAAACTGTTTTTT,CASSEGRRTGSGSEKLFF
TRBV28,NA,once,TRBJ2-7,TGTGCCAGCAGTTTTAAGTTGGTCCAGCAGTACTTC,CASSFKLVQQYF
TRBV5-4,TRBD2,NA,TRBJ2-3,TGTGCCAGCAGCTTTCCCGGGACTAGGGACGGTGGAGATACGCAGTATTTT,CASSFPGTRDGGDTQYF
TRBV5-6,NA,few,TRBJ1-6,TGTGCCAGCAGCCCAGCGGGGGGTGGAAGCTCCTATAATTCACCCCTCCACTTT,CASSPAGGGSSYNSPLHF